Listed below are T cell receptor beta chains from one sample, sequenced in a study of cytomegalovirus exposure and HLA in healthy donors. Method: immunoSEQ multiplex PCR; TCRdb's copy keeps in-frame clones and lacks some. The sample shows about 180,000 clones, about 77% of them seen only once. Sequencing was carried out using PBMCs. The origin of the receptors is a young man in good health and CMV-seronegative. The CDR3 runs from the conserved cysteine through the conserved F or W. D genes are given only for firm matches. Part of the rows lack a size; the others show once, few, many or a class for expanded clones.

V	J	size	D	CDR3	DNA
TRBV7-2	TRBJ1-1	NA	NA	CASSLLGNTEAFF	TGTGCCAGCAGCTTACTCGGGAACACTGAAGCTTTCTTT
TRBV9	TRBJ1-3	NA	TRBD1	CASSVEGTGVGNTIYF	TGTGCCAGCAGCGTAGAGGGAACAGGGGTTGGAAACACCATATATTTT
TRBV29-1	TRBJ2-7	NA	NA	CSVEFNREGYEQYF	TGCAGCGTTGAATTTAACAGGGAGGGCTACGAGCAGTACTTC
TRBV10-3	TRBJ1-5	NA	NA	CAISQPPYQPQHF	TGTGCCATCTCACAGCCTCCCTATCAGCCCCAGCATTTT
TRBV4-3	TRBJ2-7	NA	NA	CASSQDHSSNYEQYF	TGCGCCAGCAGCCAAGATCATAGTAGCAACTACGAGCAGTACTTC
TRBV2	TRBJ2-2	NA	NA	CASSAVDLPGELFF	TGTGCCAGCAGTGCCGTAGATCTTCCCGGGGAGCTGTTTTTT
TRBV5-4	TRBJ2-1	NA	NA	CASSLYGGSEQFF	TGTGCCAGCAGCTTGTATGGGGGCTCGGAGCAGTTCTTC
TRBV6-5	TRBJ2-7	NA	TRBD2	CASSSGTSGEQYF	TGTGCCAGCAGTTCCGGGACTAGCGGAGAGCAGTACTTC
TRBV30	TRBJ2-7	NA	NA	CAWSTKAGEQYF	TGTGCCTGGAGTACAAAAGCGGGCGAGCAGTACTTC
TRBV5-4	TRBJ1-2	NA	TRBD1	CASRGEGQGNYGYTF	TGTGCCAGCAGGGGGGAGGGACAGGGTAACTATGGCTACACCTTC
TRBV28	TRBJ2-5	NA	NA	CASTPREPQETQYF	TGTGCCAGCACCCCCCGGGAGCCGCAAGAGACCCAGTACTTC
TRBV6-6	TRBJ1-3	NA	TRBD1	CASSTQGAHGNTIYF	TGTGCCAGCAGTACCCAGGGGGCGCATGGAAACACCATATATTTT
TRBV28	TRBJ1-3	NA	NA	CASDPWGGRGNTIYF	TGTGCCAGCGATCCCTGGGGGGGGCGGGGAAACACCATATATTTT
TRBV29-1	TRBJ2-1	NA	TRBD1	CRVGTEGINEQFF	TGCAGGGTGGGGACAGAAGGGATAAATGAGCAGTTCTTC
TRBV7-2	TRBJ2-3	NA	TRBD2	CASSLLLAGATDTQYF	TGTGCCAGCAGCTTATTGCTAGCGGGGGCCACAGATACGCAGTATTTT
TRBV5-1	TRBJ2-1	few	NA	CASSLNNEQFF	TGCGCCAGCAGCCTTAACAATGAGCAGTTCTTC
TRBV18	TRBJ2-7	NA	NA	CASSPPVRVSYEQYF	TGTGCCAGCTCACCACCGGTGAGGGTCTCCTACGAGCAGTACTTC
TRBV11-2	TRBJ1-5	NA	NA	CASSLEDPHGNQPQHF	TGTGCCAGCAGCTTGGAGGACCCGCATGGCAATCAGCCCCAGCATTTT
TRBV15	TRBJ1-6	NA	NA	CATSRGLEGSSPLHF	TGTGCCACCAGCAGAGGTTTGGAGGGTAGCTCACCCCTCCACTTT
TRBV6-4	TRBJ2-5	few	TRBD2	CASSDSGGSETQYF	TGTGCCAGCAGTGACTCGGGGGGGTCGGAGACCCAGTACTTC
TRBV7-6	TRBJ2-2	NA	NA	CASSALRGNTGELFF	TGTGCCAGCTCCGCCTTACGCGGGAACACCGGGGAGCTGTTTTTT
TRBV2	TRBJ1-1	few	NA	CASKNSNTEAFF	TGTGCCAGCAAAAACTCGAACACTGAAGCTTTCTTT
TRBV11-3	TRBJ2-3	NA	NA	CASSPRDTLPRGDTQYF	TGTGCCAGCAGCCCGAGGGACACCCTACCGCGGGGGGATACGCAGTATTTT
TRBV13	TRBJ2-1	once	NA	CASSLGRGWNEQFF	TGTGCCAGCAGCTTAGGTAGAGGGTGGAATGAGCAGTTCTTC
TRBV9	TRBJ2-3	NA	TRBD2	CASSAAGGPSDTQYF	TGTGCCAGCAGCGCAGCGGGGGGGCCGTCAGATACGCAGTATTTT
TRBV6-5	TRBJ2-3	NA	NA	CATSDTQYF	TGTGCCACCTCCGATACGCAGTATTTT
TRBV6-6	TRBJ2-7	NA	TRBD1	CASSYARGQSYEQYF	TGTGCCAGCAGTTACGCCAGGGGGCAGTCCTACGAGCAGTACTTC
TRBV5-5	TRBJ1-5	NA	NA	CASSLDINQPQHF	TGTGCCAGCAGCTTAGACATAAATCAGCCCCAGCATTTT
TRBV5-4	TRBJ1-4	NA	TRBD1	CASSSGTGGRVNEKLFF	TGTGCCAGCAGTTCCGGGACAGGGGGCAGGGTTAATGAAAAACTGTTTTTT
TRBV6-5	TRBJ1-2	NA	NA	CASSYGVQGSYGYTF	TGTGCCAGCAGTTACGGGGTTCAGGGCAGCTATGGCTACACCTTC
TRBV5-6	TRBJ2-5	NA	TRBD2	CASSLFLAGGSSQETQYF	TGTGCCAGCAGCTTGTTCCTAGCGGGGGGGAGCTCCCAAGAGACCCAGTACTTC
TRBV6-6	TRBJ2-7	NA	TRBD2	CASSNRGDYEQYF	TGTGCCAGCAGCAACCGGGGGGACTACGAGCAGTACTTC
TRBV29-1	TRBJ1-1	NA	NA	CSVDVWNTEAFF	TGCAGCGTTGATGTATGGAACACTGAAGCTTTCTTT
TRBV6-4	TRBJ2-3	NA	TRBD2	CASGDSGGAPDTQYF	TGTGCCAGCGGTGACAGCGGGGGGGCCCCAGATACGCAGTATTTT
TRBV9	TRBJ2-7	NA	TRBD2	CASSVGSSGGFDEQYF	TGTGCCAGCAGCGTAGGCTCTAGCGGGGGTTTTGACGAGCAGTACTTC
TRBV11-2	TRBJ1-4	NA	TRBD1	CASSSGQINEKLFF	TGTGCCAGCAGCTCGGGACAGATTAATGAAAAACTGTTTTTT
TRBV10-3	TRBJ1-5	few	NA	CAISDSYSNQPQHF	TGTGCCATCAGTGACTCGTATAGCAATCAGCCCCAGCATTTT
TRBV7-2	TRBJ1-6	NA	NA	CASSLPLAWGGDPNSPLHF	TGTGCCAGCAGCTTGCCCCTGGCATGGGGGGGCGACCCTAATTCACCCCTCCACTTT
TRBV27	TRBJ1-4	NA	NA	CASLGGEKLFF	TGTGCCAGTCTCGGCGGGGAAAAACTGTTTTTT
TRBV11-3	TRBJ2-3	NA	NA	CASSLGGPSTDTQYF	TGTGCCAGCAGCTTAGGAGGGCCTAGCACAGATACGCAGTATTTT
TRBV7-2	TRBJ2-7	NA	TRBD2	CASSLVRGEYEQYF	TGTGCCAGCAGCTTAGTTCGGGGGGAGTACGAGCAGTACTTC
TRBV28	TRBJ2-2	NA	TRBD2	CASSLRLAGGPGELFF	TGTGCCAGCAGTTTGCGGCTAGCGGGGGGGCCCGGGGAGCTGTTTTTT
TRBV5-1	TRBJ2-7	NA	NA	CASSLGDTKAYEQYF	TGCGCCAGCAGCTTAGGGGACACCAAAGCCTACGAGCAGTACTTC
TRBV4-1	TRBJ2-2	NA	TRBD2	CASSQEVGRKRVRPGGGELFF	TGCGCCAGCAGCCAAGAGGTGGGGAGGAAGCGGGTGCGTCCGGGGGGCGGGGAGCTGTTTTTT
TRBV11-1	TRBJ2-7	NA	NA	CASSLFRAYEQYF	TGTGCCAGCAGCTTATTCCGGGCCTACGAGCAGTACTTC
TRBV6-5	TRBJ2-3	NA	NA	CASSYGSSPGADTQYF	TGTGCCAGCAGTTACGGGAGCTCCCCGGGAGCAGATACGCAGTATTTT
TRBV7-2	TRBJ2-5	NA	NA	CASSLVSSRETQYF	TGTGCCAGCAGCTTAGTTTCTAGTAGAGAGACCCAGTACTTC
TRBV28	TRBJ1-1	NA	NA	CASSGAQEGQSEAFF	TGTGCCAGCAGTGGGGCCCAGGAAGGGCAGTCTGAAGCTTTCTTT
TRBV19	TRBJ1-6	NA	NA	CASSESSYNSPLHF	TGTGCCAGCAGTGAGAGCTCCTATAATTCACCCCTCCACTTT
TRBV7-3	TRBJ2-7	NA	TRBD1	CASSLQGQGPYEQYF	TGTGCCAGCAGCTTACAAGGACAGGGTCCCTACGAGCAGTACTTC
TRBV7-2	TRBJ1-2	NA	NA	CASSLAGAAYGYTF	TGTGCCAGCAGCTTAGCAGGGGCGGCCTATGGCTACACCTTC
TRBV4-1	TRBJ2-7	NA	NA	CASSLKTGYEQYF	TGCGCCAGCAGCCTAAAGACAGGCTACGAGCAGTACTTC
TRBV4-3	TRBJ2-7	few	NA	CASSQDHYGTYEQYF	TGCGCCAGCAGCCAAGATCACTACGGGACCTACGAGCAGTACTTC
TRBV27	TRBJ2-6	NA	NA	CASSLEAEGANVLTF	TGTGCCAGCAGTTTAGAGGCAGAAGGGGCCAACGTCCTGACTTTC
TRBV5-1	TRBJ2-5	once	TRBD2	CASSLAAGGQQETQYF	TGCGCCAGCAGCTTGGCGGCGGGGGGTCAACAAGAGACCCAGTACTTC
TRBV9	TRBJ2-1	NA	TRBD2	CASSVDPGGSLNEQFF	TGTGCCAGCAGCGTAGATCCCGGGGGGTCCCTCAATGAGCAGTTCTTC
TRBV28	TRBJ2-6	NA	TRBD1	CAARTGGAGANVLTF	TGTGCCGCCAGGACAGGGGGCGCGGGGGCCAACGTCCTGACTTTC
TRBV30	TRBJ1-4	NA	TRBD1	CAWSVLRQGLLAATNEKLFF	TGTGCCTGGAGTGTACTTAGACAGGGTCTTTTGGCCGCAACTAATGAAAAACTGTTTTTT
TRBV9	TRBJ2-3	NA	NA	CASSLSGLDTQYF	TGTGCCAGCTCCCTCTCAGGGTTGGATACGCAGTATTTT